The 26 T cell receptor beta chains below all came from one sample that was sequenced in a study of blood T cells in healthy people across ages. It was with a sample-barcoded 5' primer and a J-beta primer mix that a second PCR of roughly 7 to 12 cycles was run. TCRdb called the 5' RACE reads again in MiXCR, with one record for every CDR3 protein. The sample holds roughly 1.9 million distinct CDR3 sequences, 35% to 50% seen once. Sequenced: blood. Source of these receptors: a human donor in good health.

This rearrangement joins TRBV9 to TRBJ2-3; no firm D call. Trimming cost V 1 base and J 0 bases, with 15 bases left between them. Germline CDR1 SGDLS, CDR2 YYNGEE. The CDR3 contains 17 residues. DNA for the CDR3: TGTGCCAGCAGCGTAAGTCCTGGGGTAGGGAGCACAGATACGCAGTATTTT. Amino acid sequence: CASSVSPGVGSTDTQYF.

On this clonotype itself: One end of the junction does not line up with germline, which may come from a read error. The chain joins TRBV27 to TRBJ2-1; weak D call: TRBD2 (5 bases). Germline values: CDR1 MNHEY, CDR2 SMNVEV (reference sequence). This CDR3 contains 17 residues. The DNA for the CDR3 is TGTGCCAACAGTTTATTACCCGGACTGCCGACGGGGAATGAGCAGTTCTTC. Amino acid sequence: CANSLLPGLPTGNEQFF.

This chain connects TRBV2 to TRBJ1-2; 7 positions match TRBD1. CDR3 length: 14 amino acids. CDR1 is SNHLY and CDR2 is FYNNEI in the germline V gene. V lost 7 bases, J lost 4 bases, and 9 bases stayed unmatched. This CDR3 reads CASTTGNFAYGYTF. In DNA form, the CDR3 reads TGTGCCAGCACGACAGGGAATTTCGCCTATGGCTACACCTTC.

The chain recombines TRBV20-1 with TRBJ2-7, with D perhaps TRBD1 (6 bases). The length of the CDR3 is 16 residues. CDR1 is DFQATT and CDR2 is SNEGSKA in the germline V gene (reference sequence). Trimming took 1 base from V and 2 from J, leaving 18 bases between them. The CDR3 region is CSARVVGTLVPYEQYF. As DNA, the CDR3 is TGCAGTGCTAGAGTAGTAGGGACATTGGTTCCCTACGAGCAGTACTTC.

The chain is built from TRBV3-1 and TRBJ1-2, with D possibly TRBD1 on 5 matching bases. The CDR3 has 13 amino acids. The V end lost 6 bases, the J end lost 4 bases, and 12 bases lay between the germline ends. Looked up from germline, CDR1 is LGHDT and CDR2 is YNNKEL (reference sequence). Here the CDR3 DNA reads TGTGCCAGCAGTCGCGGGGGGGTCTATGGCTACACCTTC. Its translation: CASSRGGVYGYTF.

This clonotype was seen more than once but under ten times. The genes are TRBV7-2 and TRBJ2-1; 9 bases map to TRBD1. The CDR3 is 16 amino acids. Germline assignment: CDR1 SGHTA and CDR2 FQGNSA. Trimming took 7 bases from V and 3 from J; bases not matched to a gene: 10. This chain's CDR3 is CASTRTGTGFYNEQFF. The CDR3 DNA reads as TGTGCCAGCACTCGCACCGGGACAGGGTTCTACAATGAGCAGTTCTTC.

The chain combines TRBV6-2 or TRBV6-3 with TRBJ2-1; TRBD1 aligns across 8 bases. With 6 bases clipped from V and 10 bases from J, the junction kept 11 bases outside the gene matches. Germline loops: CDR1 MNHEY, CDR2 SVGEGT. The CDR3 spans 14 residues. CDR3 bases: TGTGCCAGCAGATCCGGGACAGGCGGGTCCGAGCAGTTCTTC. It translates to CASRSGTGGSEQFF.

The chain employs TRBV5-8 and TRBJ2-5; TRBD1 might be the D (6 bases). Germline-derived CDR1 and CDR2 are SGHTS and YDEGEE. The CDR3 sequence is 13 residues long. Between the trimmed V and J ends, which lost 8 bases and 5 bases, there was a span of 16 bases. CDR3 in DNA: TGTGCCAGTACTACAGGGATTTGGGAGACCCAGTACTTC. Residues: CASTTGIWETQYF.

This clonotype has at least ten counts. The chain joins TRBV15 to TRBJ2-7; D may be TRBD2 (6 bases). The CDR3 is made up of 15 amino acids. CDR1 LNHNV and CDR2 YYDKDF come from the germline V gene (reference sequence). V lost 0 bases to trimming and J lost 0 bases, with 9 bases between them. Written as DNA, the CDR3 is TGTGCCACCAGCAGAGAGGCGGGGAGCTCCTACGAGCAGTACTTC. As protein: CATSREAGSSYEQYF.

V usage is TRBV12-3 or TRBV12-4 and J usage is TRBJ1-2, with D possibly TRBD1 on 5 matching bases. This CDR3 has 14 residues. The V gene lost 2 bases and the J gene lost 7 bases, with 14 bases spanning the gap. The CDR3, as DNA: TGTGCCAGCAGTTTAACGGGGTTTGGGGGTGGCTACACCTTC. Its protein is CASSLTGFGGGYTF.

This clonotype was seen a few times. As DNA, the CDR3 is TGTGCCAGCAGCCCTCCCCTCTACGGACTAGCGGAAGAGACCCAGTACTTC. This codes for CASSPPLYGLAEETQYF. The genes are TRBV7-9 and TRBJ2-5, with 10 bases matching TRBD2. With 5 bases clipped from V and 3 bases from J, the junction kept 12 bases outside the gene matches. The CDR3 sequence is 17 residues long. Germline V gene sequence: CDR1 SEHNR, CDR2 FQNEAQ (reference sequence).

The chain uses TRBV7-2 and TRBJ2-1; D not certain. The CDR3 extends over 15 amino acids. The germline V gene has CDR1 SGHTA and CDR2 FQGNSA. V dropped 0 bases and J dropped 0 bases, with 6 bases sitting between them. CDR3 region: CASSLASYSYNEQFF. The CDR3 DNA is TGTGCCAGCAGCTTAGCGTCCTACTCCTACAATGAGCAGTTCTTC.

The table lists this clonotype with a few counts. This sequence joins TRBV14 and TRBJ1-2; D gene unclear. Germline V gene lookup returns CDR1 SGHDN and CDR2 FVKESK. The CDR3 totals 15 residues. The V and J ends lost 2 bases and 5 bases respectively, with 15 bases between them. DNA for the CDR3: TGTGCCAGCAGCCAATTTAAACCCGGAGAGTATGGCTACACCTTC. Translation gives CASSQFKPGEYGYTF.

This clonotype came up a few times. V and J are TRBV12-3 or TRBV12-4 and TRBJ2-5; TRBD1 or TRBD2 may be the D gene (5 bases each). This CDR3 is 15 amino acids long. Trimming removed 6 bases from V and 4 bases from J, with 18 bases in between. The chain's CDR3 is CASSRKGTLRETQYF. In DNA form, the CDR3 reads TGTGCCAGCAGCCGAAAAGGGACCCTGCGAGAGACCCAGTACTTC.

This clonotype occurred once. The chain links TRBV20-1 to TRBJ2-7, with TRBD1 as a possible D gene (6 bases). Trimming left V 2 bases short and J 2 bases short, with 13 bases between. Per the germline V gene, CDR1 is DFQATT and CDR2 is SNEGSKA (reference sequence). The CDR3 runs to 14 residues. This CDR3 reads CSARPPDRPYEQYF. The DNA of the CDR3 is TGCAGTGCTAGACCCCCAGACAGGCCCTACGAGCAGTACTTC.

This clonotype turned up a few times. This rearrangement joins TRBV27 to TRBJ1-2; 8 nucleotides match TRBD1. Germline lookup yields CDR1 MNHEY and CDR2 SMNVEV (reference sequence). This CDR3 is built from 15 residues. Trimming took 4 bases from V and 4 from J; bases not matched to a gene: 8. Here the CDR3 reads CASSWAGGTIYGYTF. Written as DNA, the CDR3 is TGTGCCAGCAGTTGGGCAGGGGGCACGATCTATGGCTACACCTTC.

With respect to this clonotype: A read error may produce the germline difference seen at one junction end. The CDR3 here is CASSHRASGGAGDTQYF. The CDR3, as DNA: TGCGCCAGCAGCCACCGGGCGAGCGGGGGGGCGGGAGATACGCAGTATTTT. The rearrangement links TRBV7-9 to TRBJ2-3; TRBD2 matches at 10 bases. The CDR3 runs to 17 residues. Germline lookup yields CDR1 SEHNR and CDR2 FQNEAQ (reference sequence).

V is TRBV6-4 and J is TRBJ2-1; 9 nucleotides match TRBD2. Germline V gives CDR1 MRHNA, CDR2 SNTAGT. V shed 4 bases and J 6 bases; nucleotides not matched to a gene: 7. This CDR3 is 15 amino acids long. CDR3 loop: CASSVLAGEFNEQFF. The CDR3 nucleotides read TGTGCCAGCAGTGTCTTAGCGGGGGAGTTCAATGAGCAGTTCTTC.

Turning to this clonotype: The junction and the germline gene differ at one end; a read error may be behind it. This chain connects TRBV29-1 to TRBJ1-2; 9 bases line up with TRBD1. Germline loops: CDR1 SQVTM, CDR2 ANQGSEA. The CDR3 totals 12 residues. The CDR3 nucleotides are TGCAGCGGTGAAGGGACAGGGTCTGGCTACACCTTC. Translated: CSGEGTGSGYTF.

This clonotype was detected a few times. The rearrangement joins TRBV9 to TRBJ2-5, with D possibly being TRBD2 (6 bases). Germline CDR1 SGDLS, CDR2 YYNGEE. The CDR3 runs to 16 residues. V was cut by 0 bases and J by 3 bases, with 15 bases left in between. CDR3 sequence: CASSVADSWGEETQYF. The CDR3 DNA is TGTGCCAGCAGCGTAGCCGACAGCTGGGGGGAAGAGACCCAGTACTTC.

This clonotype was counted only a few times. V usage is TRBV29-1 and J usage is TRBJ1-2, with 12 bases fitting TRBD1. The CDR3 has 16 residues. Trimming cost V 3 bases and J 3 bases; bases outside gene matches: 8. Per the germline V gene, CDR1 is SQVTM and CDR2 is ANQGSEA. The CDR3 bases are TGCAGCGTTGAGAGGGACAGGGGGCTGTTTGACTATGGCTACACCTTC. Protein product: CSVERDRGLFDYGYTF.

This clonotype was recorded a few times. The chain links TRBV20-1 to TRBJ2-7, with TRBD1 matching over 10 bases. With 4 bases clipped from V and 6 bases from J, the junction kept 9 bases outside the gene matches. Germline V gives CDR1 DFQATT, CDR2 SNEGSKA (reference sequence). The length of the CDR3 is 14 residues. The CDR3 nucleotides are TGCAGTGCTAACACCCGCGGGGACAGGGGCGAGCAGTACTTC. It yields the protein CSANTRGDRGEQYF.

The CDR3 protein is CASTAQWSSSYEQYF. The CDR3, as DNA: TGTGCCAGCACCGCTCAATGGTCATCCAGTTACGAGCAGTACTTC. The J gene is TRBJ2-7, the V gene TRBV7-2, with no clear D. Germline CDR1 is SGHTA and CDR2 is FQGNSA. The V end was cut by 7 bases, the J end by 4 bases, with 20 bases between. The CDR3 length is 15 residues. Based on the CDR3 plus reference TRBV7-2 and TRBJ2-7, the full variable domain is GAGVSQSPSNKVTEKGKDVELRCDPISGHTALYWYRQSLGQGLEFLIYFQGNSAPDKSGLPSDRFSAERTGGSVSTLTIQRTQQEDSAVYLCASTAQWSSSYEQYFGPGTRLTVT.

As to this clonotype: A much larger clonotype is one base distant, so this may be a read error. The rearrangement links TRBV6-1 to TRBJ2-7; D is possibly TRBD2 (6 bases). Germline assignment: CDR1 MNHNS and CDR2 SASEGT. The CDR3 extends over 14 amino acids. This chain's CDR3 is CASSRDSSSHEQYF. The CDR3 DNA sequence: TGTGCCAGCAGCCGGGACTCAAGCTCCCACGAGCAGTACTTC.

The chain carries TRBV15 and TRBJ2-3; 7 bases line up with TRBD1. J lost 4 bases, V lost 6 bases, and 4 bases had no gene match. The CDR3 sequence is 13 residues long. The germline CDR1 and CDR2 sequences are LNHNV and YYDKDF (reference sequence). CDR3 sequence (DNA): TGTGCCACCAGAGGGGACAGTGCAGATACGCAGTATTTT. Encoded protein: CATRGDSADTQYF.

The chain is built from TRBV4-3 and TRBJ1-1; perhaps TRBD1 as D (5 bases). Germline CDR1 LGHNA, CDR2 YSLEER. This CDR3 comprises 14 residues. With 1 base removed from V and 5 bases from J, the gap between germline ends came to 11 bases. CDR3 sequence: CASSQARVGTEAFF. In DNA, the CDR3 is TGCGCCAGCAGCCAAGCCAGGGTTGGGACTGAAGCTTTCTTT.